The 23 T cell receptor beta chains reported below all come from one sample, sequenced in a study of T cell responses to AZD1222 COVID-19 vaccine. The repertoire was sequenced with immunoSEQ multiplex PCR; TCRdb's copy has only in-frame clones and lacks some. The data show nearly 110,000 clones, 87% seen once. The input for sequencing was peripheral blood, taken on day 0 of AZD1222 vaccination. Receptors were obtained from an adult in good health.

The CDR3, as DNA: TGTGCCTGGAGTGTAGGAGATTCCAATGAGCAGTTCTTC. Translation gives CAWSVGDSNEQFF. V and J are TRBV30 and TRBJ2-1; D uncertain. The CDR3 totals 13 residues. The germline V and J ends were trimmed by 0 bases and 6 bases, with 9 bases remaining between them. CDR1 is GTSNPN and CDR2 is SVGIG in the germline V gene (reference sequence).

The CDR3 nucleotides are TGTGCCAGTAGTATAGACATGGCTGGCTACACCTTC. Protein sequence: CASSIDMAGYTF. The V call is TRBV19, the J call TRBJ1-2; D unclear. Trimming removed 0 bases from V and 7 bases from J, with 6 bases in between. Germline V gene data show CDR1 as LNHDA and CDR2 as SQIVND (reference sequence). There are 12 residues in the CDR3.

This chain uses TRBV27 with TRBJ2-1, with no clear D. Trimming removed 5 bases from V and 9 bases from J, with 11 bases in between. Germline loops: CDR1 MNHEY, CDR2 SMNVEV (reference sequence). The CDR3 has 12 residues. CDR3 DNA sequence: TGTGCCAGCAGTCGAACATGGGGTGAGCAGTTCTTC. As protein: CASSRTWGEQFF.

The chain recombines TRBV30 with TRBJ2-7; the D gene is possibly TRBD1 (6 bases). The V gene lost 4 bases and the J gene lost 3 bases, with 13 bases spanning the gap. Germline V CDR1 and CDR2: GTSNPN, SVGIG (reference sequence). This CDR3 spans 13 amino acids. CDR3 loop: CAWMGDNFYEQYF. The DNA for the CDR3 is TGTGCCTGGATGGGGGACAACTTCTACGAGCAGTACTTC.

The V gene is TRBV24-1, the J gene TRBJ2-7; D gene uncertain. The germline gives CDR1 KGHDR, CDR2 SFDVKD. CDR3 length: 13 amino acids. V was pared by 2 bases and J by 0 bases, with 4 bases between. CDR3 nucleotides: TGTGCCACCAGTGATTGGGACTCCTACGAGCAGTACTTC. As protein: CATSDWDSYEQYF.

This clone has more than one count but fewer than ten. The rearrangement uses TRBV10-3 and TRBJ1-1; possible D gene TRBD1, 5 bases. The CDR3 totals 18 residues. Trimming removed 11 bases from V and 2 bases from J, with 30 bases in between. Germline CDR1 reads ENHRY; CDR2 reads SYGVKD. This CDR3 reads CAGYTSPGLKLLNTEAFF. The CDR3 DNA reads TGTGCCGGATACACCAGCCCGGGACTCAAGCTCCTCAACACTGAAGCTTTCTTT.

V is TRBV6-2 or TRBV6-3 and J is TRBJ2-6; D is uncertain. V shed 5 bases and J shed 2 bases, with 7 bases lying between them. Germline values: CDR1 MNHEY, CDR2 SVGEGT. This CDR3 is built from 14 residues. DNA of the CDR3: TGTGCCAGCAGTAGGAACACTGGGGCCAACGTCCTGACTTTC. Its protein is CASSRNTGANVLTF.

V usage is TRBV11-2 and J usage is TRBJ1-6; D ambiguous. The germline V gene encodes CDR1 SGHAT and CDR2 FQNNGV. V lost 0 bases, J lost 9 bases, and 6 bases lay in between. The CDR3 runs 13 residues. The CDR3 is CASSLDWSSPLHF. CDR3 bases: TGTGCCAGCAGCTTAGATTGGAGTTCACCCCTCCACTTT.

As DNA, the CDR3 is TGTGCCAGCAGCTCCCCGGGACTAGCGCTTTCGGATACGCAGTATTTT. Its translation: CASSSPGLALSDTQYF. V is TRBV7-9 and J is TRBJ2-3; 10 nucleotides match TRBD2. The germline V gene has CDR1 SEHNR and CDR2 FQNEAQ (reference sequence). The CDR3 consists of 16 residues. J lost 6 bases, V lost 4 bases, and 10 bases had no gene match.

The rearrangement joins TRBV30 to TRBJ2-7; D gene uncertain. This CDR3 has 12 residues. Between the trimmed V and J ends, which lost 4 bases and 5 bases, there was a span of 12 bases. CDR1 is GTSNPN and CDR2 is SVGIG in the germline V gene (reference sequence). CDR3 sequence: CAWKTRMDEQYF. CDR3 nucleotide sequence: TGTGCCTGGAAAACCCGTATGGACGAGCAGTACTTC.

This sequence joins TRBV18 and TRBJ2-5, with TRBD1 matching 7 bases. There are 13 residues in the CDR3. Unmatched junction bases numbered 1, after V lost 5 bases and J lost 1 base. The germline V gene has CDR1 KGHSH and CDR2 LQKENI. This chain's CDR3 is CASSDRVQETQYF. In DNA form, the CDR3 reads TGTGCCAGCTCAGACAGGGTCCAAGAGACCCAGTACTTC.

The rearrangement uses TRBV28 and TRBJ1-1; 9 bases fit TRBD1. Germline V gene sequence: CDR1 MDHEN, CDR2 SYDVKM. CDR3 length: 14 amino acids. V gave up 11 bases and J gave up 1 base; unmatched junction bases: 8. CDR3 DNA: TGTGCCGGTCAACAGGGGGCTGGGAACACTGAAGCTTTCTTT. It translates to CAGQQGAGNTEAFF.

This clone has only a few counts. The chain uses TRBV13 and TRBJ1-2, with a tentative D call TRBD1 (5 bases). The CDR3 is made up of 12 amino acids. Trimming took 5 bases from V and 8 from J, leaving 12 bases between them. Germline V gene lookup returns CDR1 PRHDT and CDR2 FYEKMQ (reference sequence). CDR3 protein: CASSQPGRGYTF. The CDR3 DNA reads as TGTGCCAGCAGCCAACCAGGGCGAGGCTACACCTTC.

This chain joins TRBV4-3 and TRBJ1-1; weak D call: TRBD1 (5 bases). This CDR3 comprises 19 residues. Germline CDR1 is LGHNA and CDR2 is YSLEER. V was pared by 0 bases and J by 5 bases, with 25 bases between. CDR3: CASSQEPPREQHLTTEAFF. The CDR3 coding sequence is TGCGCCAGCAGCCAAGAGCCCCCCAGGGAGCAACACCTAACAACTGAAGCTTTCTTT.

Details on this clone: At one of its ends the junction is not consistent with the germline gene, which may arise from a read error. The V gene is TRBV5-6, the J gene TRBJ2-7; 8 bases are shared with TRBD1. CDR1 is SGHDT and CDR2 is YYEEEE in the germline V gene. The CDR3 has 15 amino acids. In DNA form, the CDR3 reads TGTGCCAGCAGCTCCTGGGCAGGGGGCTCCGACGAGCAGTACTTC. Protein: CASSSWAGGSDEQYF. Complete variable domain (other parts from reference TRBV5-6 and TRBJ2-7): DAGVTQSPTHLIKTRGQQVTLRCSPKSGHDTVSWYQQALGQGPQFIFQYYEEEERQRGNFPDRFSGHQFPNYSSELNVNALLLGDSALYLCASSSWAGGSDEQYFGPGTRLTVT.

The chain is built from TRBV27 and TRBJ2-1; possibly TRBD2 for D (5 bases). Per germline, CDR1 MNHEY and CDR2 SMNVEV (reference sequence). The CDR3 has 17 residues. The V gene lost 5 bases and the J gene lost 0 bases, with 17 bases spanning the gap. CDR3 bases: TGTGCCAGCAGTCCCGGAGGCGGCCCGAGCTCCTACAATGAGCAGTTCTTC. Translation gives CASSPGGGPSSYNEQFF.

This chain connects TRBV21-1 to TRBJ1-6. TRBV21-1 is deemed a pseudogene. The CDR3 is made up of 12 amino acids. The CDR3 DNA follows: TGTGCCAGCAGCAAAGCCAATTCACCCCTCCACTTT. This gives the protein CASSKANSPLHF.

The J gene is TRBJ1-3, the V gene TRBV9; no definite D call. Trimming removed 3 bases from V and 6 bases from J, with 10 bases in between. Germline V gene data show CDR1 as SGDLS and CDR2 as YYNGEE. The CDR3 contains 13 residues. In nucleotides, the CDR3 is TGTGCCAGCAGCGCTGATCCCCCAAACACCATATATTTT. Translated, it gives CASSADPPNTIYF.

Details on this clone: Different DNA sequences within this sample yield the same CDR3. The chain employs TRBV5-1 and TRBJ1-1; no firm D call. The CDR3 is 14 residues long. Germline V gives CDR1 SGHRS, CDR2 YFSETQ. Trimming cost V 2 bases and J 1 base, with 9 bases left between them. As DNA, the CDR3 is TGCGCCAGCAGCTTCCGGACTGGGAACACTGAAGCTTTCTTT. The encoded protein is CASSFRTGNTEAFF.

The V and J genes are TRBV7-3 and TRBJ1-2; D is unclear. The germline CDR1 and CDR2 sequences are SGHTA and FQGTGA. This CDR3 spans 14 amino acids. V was pared by 0 bases and J by 7 bases, with 12 bases between. CDR3: CASSLTGFPIGYTF. Written as DNA, the CDR3 is TGTGCCAGCAGCTTAACAGGGTTTCCCATTGGCTACACCTTC.

This clone was observed a handful of times. V gene TRBV5-4 combines with J gene TRBJ2-7; D is uncertain. With 4 bases removed from V and 2 bases from J, the gap between germline ends came to 10 bases. Germline loops: CDR1 SGHNT, CDR2 YYREEE (reference sequence). The CDR3 runs to 13 residues. For the CDR3, the DNA is TGTGCCAGCAGCATGGGCCTTACCTACGAGCAGTACTTC. Translated: CASSMGLTYEQYF.

The rearrangement uses TRBV29-1 and TRBJ1-1; D is possibly TRBD1 (6 bases). The germline gives CDR1 SQVTM, CDR2 ANQGSEA. The CDR3 extends over 13 amino acids. The germline V and J ends were trimmed by 6 bases and 0 bases, with 11 bases remaining between them. The CDR3 loop is CSVMTGMNTEAFF. CDR3 DNA sequence: TGCAGCGTGATGACAGGTATGAACACTGAAGCTTTCTTT.

The CDR3, as DNA: TGCAGTGCTAAAGGTAATGAGCAGTTCTTC. It codes for CSAKGNEQFF. The rearrangement joins TRBV20-1 to TRBJ2-1, with D hard to call. The germline V gene encodes CDR1 DFQATT and CDR2 SNEGSKA (reference sequence). This CDR3 is 10 amino acids long. With 4 bases removed from V and 7 bases from J, the gap between germline ends came to 5 bases.